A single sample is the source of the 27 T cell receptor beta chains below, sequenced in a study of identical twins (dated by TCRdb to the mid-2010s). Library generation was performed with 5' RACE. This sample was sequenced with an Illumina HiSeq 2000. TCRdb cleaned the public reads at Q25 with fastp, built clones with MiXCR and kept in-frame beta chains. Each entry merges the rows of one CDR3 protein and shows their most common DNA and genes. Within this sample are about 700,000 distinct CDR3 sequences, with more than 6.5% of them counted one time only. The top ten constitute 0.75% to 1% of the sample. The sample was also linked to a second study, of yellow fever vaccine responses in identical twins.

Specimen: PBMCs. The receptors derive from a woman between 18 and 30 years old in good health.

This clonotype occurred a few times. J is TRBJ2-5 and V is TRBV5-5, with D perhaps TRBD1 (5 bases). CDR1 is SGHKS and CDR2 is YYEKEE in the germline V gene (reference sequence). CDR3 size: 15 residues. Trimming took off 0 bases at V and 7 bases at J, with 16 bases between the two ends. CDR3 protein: CASSLEGRETGTQYF. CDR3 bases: TGTGCCAGCAGCTTGGAAGGCAGGGAAACTGGGACCCAGTACTTC.

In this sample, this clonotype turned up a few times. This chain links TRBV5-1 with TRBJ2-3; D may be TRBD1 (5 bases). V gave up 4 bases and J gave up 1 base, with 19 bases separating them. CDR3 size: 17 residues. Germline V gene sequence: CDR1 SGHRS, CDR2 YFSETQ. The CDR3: CASSPHRNQKGTDTQYF. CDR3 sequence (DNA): TGCGCCAGCAGCCCCCACAGGAACCAAAAGGGCACAGATACGCAGTATTTT.

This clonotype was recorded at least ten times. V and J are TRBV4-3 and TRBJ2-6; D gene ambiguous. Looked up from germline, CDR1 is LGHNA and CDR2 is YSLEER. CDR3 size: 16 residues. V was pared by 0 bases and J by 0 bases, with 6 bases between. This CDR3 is CASSQDSSSGANVLTF. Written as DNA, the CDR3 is TGCGCCAGCAGCCAAGATAGCAGCTCTGGGGCCAACGTCCTGACTTTC.

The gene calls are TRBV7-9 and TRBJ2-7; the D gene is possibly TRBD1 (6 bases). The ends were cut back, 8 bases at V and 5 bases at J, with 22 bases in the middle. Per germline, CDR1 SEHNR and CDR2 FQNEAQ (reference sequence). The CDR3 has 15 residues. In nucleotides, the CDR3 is TGTGCCAGCGGCTCCGGACAGCTAAGGCCCCACGAGCAGTACTTC. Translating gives CASGSGQLRPHEQYF.

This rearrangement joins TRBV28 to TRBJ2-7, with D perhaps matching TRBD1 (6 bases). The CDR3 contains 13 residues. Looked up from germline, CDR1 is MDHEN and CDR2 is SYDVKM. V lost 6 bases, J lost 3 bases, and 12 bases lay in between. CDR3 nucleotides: TGTGCCAGCAGGTCGCCAGGGGTCTACGAGCAGTACTTC. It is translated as CASRSPGVYEQYF.

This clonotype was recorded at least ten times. DNA for the CDR3: TGCGCCAGCAGTGAGCCAGGGGCGACCTCCTACAATGAGCAGTTCTTC. It is translated as CASSEPGATSYNEQFF. The chain has TRBV10-1 and TRBJ2-1; maybe TRBD1 (6 bases). Germline V CDR1 and CDR2: WNHNN, SYGVQD (reference sequence). V was pared by 2 bases and J by 0 bases, with 11 bases between. CDR3 length: 16 residues.

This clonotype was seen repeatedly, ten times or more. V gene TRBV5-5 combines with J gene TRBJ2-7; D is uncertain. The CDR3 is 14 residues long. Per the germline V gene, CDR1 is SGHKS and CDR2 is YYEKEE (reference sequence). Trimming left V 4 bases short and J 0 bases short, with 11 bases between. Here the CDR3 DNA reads TGTGCCAGCAGCCCGGTCGATTTCTCCTACGAGCAGTACTTC. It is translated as CASSPVDFSYEQYF.

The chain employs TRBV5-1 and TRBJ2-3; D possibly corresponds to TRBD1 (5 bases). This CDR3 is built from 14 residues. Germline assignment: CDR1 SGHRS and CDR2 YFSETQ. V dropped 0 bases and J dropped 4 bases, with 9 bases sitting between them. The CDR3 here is CASSLARVPDTQYF. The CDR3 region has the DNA TGCGCCAGCAGCTTGGCCAGGGTCCCAGATACGCAGTATTTT.

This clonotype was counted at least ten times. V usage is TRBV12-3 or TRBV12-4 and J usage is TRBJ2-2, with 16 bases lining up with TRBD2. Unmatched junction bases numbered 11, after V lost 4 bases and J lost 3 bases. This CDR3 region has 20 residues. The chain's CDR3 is CASSSQGTSGRAIYTGELFF. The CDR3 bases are TGTGCCAGCAGTTCCCAGGGGACTAGCGGGAGGGCAATATACACCGGGGAGCTGTTTTTT.

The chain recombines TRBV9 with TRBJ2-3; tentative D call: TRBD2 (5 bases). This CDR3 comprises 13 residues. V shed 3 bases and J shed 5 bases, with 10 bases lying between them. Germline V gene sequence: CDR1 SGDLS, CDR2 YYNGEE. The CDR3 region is CASSERTVDTQYF. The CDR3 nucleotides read TGTGCCAGCAGCGAGAGGACTGTAGATACGCAGTATTTT.

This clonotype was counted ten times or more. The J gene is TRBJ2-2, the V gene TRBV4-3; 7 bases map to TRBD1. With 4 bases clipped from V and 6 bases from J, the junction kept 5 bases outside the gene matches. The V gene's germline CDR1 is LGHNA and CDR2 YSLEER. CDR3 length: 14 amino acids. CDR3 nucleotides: TGCGCCAGCAGCCTAATCACAGGGGCCGGGGAGCTGTTTTTT. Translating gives CASSLITGAGELFF.

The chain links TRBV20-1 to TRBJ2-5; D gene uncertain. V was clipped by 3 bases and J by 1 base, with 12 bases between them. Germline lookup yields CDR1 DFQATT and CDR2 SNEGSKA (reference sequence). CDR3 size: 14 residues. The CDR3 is CSARMRPLQETQYF. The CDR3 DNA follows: TGCAGTGCTAGGATGCGGCCTCTCCAAGAGACCCAGTACTTC.

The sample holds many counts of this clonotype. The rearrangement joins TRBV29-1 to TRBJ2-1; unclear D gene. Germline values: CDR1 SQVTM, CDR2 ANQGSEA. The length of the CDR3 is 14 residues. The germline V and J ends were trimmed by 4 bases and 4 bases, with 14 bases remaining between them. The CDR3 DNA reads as TGCAGCGTTGTTTCCCCACCTTTTTACAATGAGCAGTTCTTC. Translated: CSVVSPPFYNEQFF.

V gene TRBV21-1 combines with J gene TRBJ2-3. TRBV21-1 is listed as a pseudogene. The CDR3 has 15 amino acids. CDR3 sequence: CASSKVTGSTDTQYF. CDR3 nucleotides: TGTGCCAGCAGCAAAGTAACGGGTTCCACAGATACGCAGTATTTT.

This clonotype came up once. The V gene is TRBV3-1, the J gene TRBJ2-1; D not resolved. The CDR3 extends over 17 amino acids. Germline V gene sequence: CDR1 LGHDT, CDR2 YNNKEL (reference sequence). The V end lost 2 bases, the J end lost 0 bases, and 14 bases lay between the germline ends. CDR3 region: CASSQSVNPSSYNEQFF. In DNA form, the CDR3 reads TGTGCCAGCAGCCAATCGGTTAATCCTAGCTCCTACAATGAGCAGTTCTTC.

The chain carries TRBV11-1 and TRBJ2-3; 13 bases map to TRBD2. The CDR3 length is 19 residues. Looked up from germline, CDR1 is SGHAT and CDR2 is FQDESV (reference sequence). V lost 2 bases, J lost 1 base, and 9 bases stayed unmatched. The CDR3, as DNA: TGTGCCAGCAGCTTACCTGTGGGGACTAGCGGGAAACGCACAGATACGCAGTATTTT. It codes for CASSLPVGTSGKRTDTQYF.

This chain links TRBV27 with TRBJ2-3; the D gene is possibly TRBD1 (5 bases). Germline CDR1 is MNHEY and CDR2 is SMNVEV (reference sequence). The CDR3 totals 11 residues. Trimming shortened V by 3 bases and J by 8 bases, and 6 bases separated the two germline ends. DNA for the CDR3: TGTGCCAGCAGTTTCCAGGGTACGCAGTATTTT. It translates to CASSFQGTQYF.

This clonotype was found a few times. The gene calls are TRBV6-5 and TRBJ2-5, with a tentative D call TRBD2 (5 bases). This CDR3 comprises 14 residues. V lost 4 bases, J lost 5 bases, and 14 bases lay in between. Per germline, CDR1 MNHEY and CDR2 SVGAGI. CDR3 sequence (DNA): TGTGCCAGCAGTTCCCCGGGGTCGTGGGAGACCCAGTACTTC. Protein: CASSSPGSWETQYF.

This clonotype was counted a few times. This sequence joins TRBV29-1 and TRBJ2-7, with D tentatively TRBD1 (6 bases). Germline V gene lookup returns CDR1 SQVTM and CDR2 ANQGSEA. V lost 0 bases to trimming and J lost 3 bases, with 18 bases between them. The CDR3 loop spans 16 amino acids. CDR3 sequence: CSVEDEGQGAIYEQYF. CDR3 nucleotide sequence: TGCAGCGTTGAAGATGAGGGACAAGGGGCAATCTACGAGCAGTACTTC.

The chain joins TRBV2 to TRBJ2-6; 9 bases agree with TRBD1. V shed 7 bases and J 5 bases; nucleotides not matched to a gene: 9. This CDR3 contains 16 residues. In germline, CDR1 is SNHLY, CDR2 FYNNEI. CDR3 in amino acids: CASITGTGIRANVLTF. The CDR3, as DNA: TGTGCCAGCATTACCGGGACAGGGATCCGGGCCAACGTCCTGACTTTC.

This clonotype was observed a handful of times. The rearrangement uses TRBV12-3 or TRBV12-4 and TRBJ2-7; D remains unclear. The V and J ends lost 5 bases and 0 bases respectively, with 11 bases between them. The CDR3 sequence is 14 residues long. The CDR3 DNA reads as TGTGCCAGCAGTCCGAGACAAAGCTCCTACGAGCAGTACTTC. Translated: CASSPRQSSYEQYF.

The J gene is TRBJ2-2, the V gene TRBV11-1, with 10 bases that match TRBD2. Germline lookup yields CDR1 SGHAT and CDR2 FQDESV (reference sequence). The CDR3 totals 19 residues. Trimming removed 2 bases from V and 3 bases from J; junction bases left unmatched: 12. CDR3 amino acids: CASSLSSVSGRADTGELFF. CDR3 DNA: TGTGCCAGCAGCTTATCATCGGTCAGCGGGAGGGCCGACACCGGGGAGCTGTTTTTT. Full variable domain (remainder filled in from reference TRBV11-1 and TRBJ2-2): EAEVAQSPRYKITEKSQAVAFWCDPISGHATLYWYRQILGQGPELLVQFQDESVVDDSQLPKDRFSAERLKGVDSTLKIQPAELGDSAMYLCASSLSSVSGRADTGELFFGEGSRLTVL.

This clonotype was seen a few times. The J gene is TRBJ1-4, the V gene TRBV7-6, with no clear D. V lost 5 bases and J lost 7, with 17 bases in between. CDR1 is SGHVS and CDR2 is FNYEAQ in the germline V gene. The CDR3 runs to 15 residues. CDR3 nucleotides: TGTGCCAGCAGCCCTAGCGACCTACGGCGTGAAAAACTGTTTTTT. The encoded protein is CASSPSDLRREKLFF.

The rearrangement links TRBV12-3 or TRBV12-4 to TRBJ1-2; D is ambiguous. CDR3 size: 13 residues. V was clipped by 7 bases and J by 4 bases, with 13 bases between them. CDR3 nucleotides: TGTGCCAGCACCCGTAGTGGGGTCTATGGCTACACCTTC. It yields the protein CASTRSGVYGYTF.

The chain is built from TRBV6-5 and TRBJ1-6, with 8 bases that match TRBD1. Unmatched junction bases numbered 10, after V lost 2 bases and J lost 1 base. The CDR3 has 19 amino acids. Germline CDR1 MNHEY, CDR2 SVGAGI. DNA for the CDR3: TGTGCCAGCAGTTACGGGACAAGGACAGGGAGGTCCTATAATTCACCCCTCCACTTT. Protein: CASSYGTRTGRSYNSPLHF.

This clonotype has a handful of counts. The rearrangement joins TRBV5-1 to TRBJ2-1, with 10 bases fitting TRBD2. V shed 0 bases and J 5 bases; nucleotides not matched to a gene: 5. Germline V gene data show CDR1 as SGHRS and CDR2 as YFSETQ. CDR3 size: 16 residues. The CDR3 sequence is CASSLGTSGFNNEQFF. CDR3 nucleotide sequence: TGCGCCAGCAGCTTGGGGACTAGCGGTTTTAACAATGAGCAGTTCTTC.

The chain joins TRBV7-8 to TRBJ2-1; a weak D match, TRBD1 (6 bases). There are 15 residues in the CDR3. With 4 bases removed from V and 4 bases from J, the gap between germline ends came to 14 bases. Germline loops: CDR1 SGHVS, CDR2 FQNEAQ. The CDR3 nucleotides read TGTGCCAGCAGCTATACAGGGCGGGTGTACAATGAGCAGTTCTTC. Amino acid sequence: CASSYTGRVYNEQFF.